This T cell receptor beta chain emerged from a study of T-cell reconstitution after alpha-beta-depleted transplantation in children. Unique molecular identifiers were used to barcode this TCRbeta library. TCRdb re-called the PCR reads with MiXCR, one entry per CDR3 protein. The table has approximately 980,000 distinct CDR3 sequences, around 30% seen once. From germline, CDR1 is ENHRY and CDR2 SYGVKD. Trimming took 4 bases from V and 3 from J, leaving 13 bases between them. This CDR3 is 14 amino acids long. The sample consisted of PBMCs, mostly from graft donor cells, taken 360 days after TCRalphabeta/CD19-depleted stem cell transplant. The receptor was isolated from a boy under two years old who had a stem cell transplant for SCID, so the T cells may come from the graft donor. The genes are TRBV10-3 and TRBJ2-7, with a tentative D call TRBD1 (6 bases). CDR3 amino acids: CAISGGQEIYEQYF. CDR3 coding DNA: TGTGCCATCAGTGGGGGACAAGAGATCTACGAGCAGTACTTC.